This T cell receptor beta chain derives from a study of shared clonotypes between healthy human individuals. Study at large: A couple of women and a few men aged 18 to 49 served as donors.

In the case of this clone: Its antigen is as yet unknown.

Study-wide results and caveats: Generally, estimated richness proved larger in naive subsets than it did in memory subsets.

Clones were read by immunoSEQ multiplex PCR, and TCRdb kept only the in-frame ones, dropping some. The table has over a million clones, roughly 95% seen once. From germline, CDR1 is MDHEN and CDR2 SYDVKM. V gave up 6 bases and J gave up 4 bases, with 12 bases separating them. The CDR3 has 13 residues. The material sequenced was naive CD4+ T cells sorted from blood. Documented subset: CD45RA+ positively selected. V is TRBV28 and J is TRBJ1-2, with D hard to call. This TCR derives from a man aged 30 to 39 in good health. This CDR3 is CASSSGQPYGYTF. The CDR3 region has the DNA TGTGCCAGCAGCTCTGGGCAGCCCTATGGCTACACCTTC.